The rows below give T cell receptor beta chains drawn from one sample of a study of Ad26.COV2.S vaccination and SARS-CoV-2 variants. TCRdb keeps only in-frame clones here, not all; method: immunoSEQ multiplex PCR. The sample carries 350,000 to 550,000 clones, roughly nine tenths recorded once. The source material was peripheral blood, sampled in a trial of Ad26.COV2.S vaccine versus placebo. The origin of the receptors is a person aged 18 to 65 who received the Ad26.COV2.S COVID-19 vaccine or a placebo. Each CDR3 is given with its conserved first and last residue. The D gene is left open where the match is weak. Size is omitted from some rows. Given values are once, few, many or a class for expanded clones.

D gene: TRBD2; V gene: TRBV9; clone size: -; J gene: TRBJ2-4; CDR3 protein: CASSFASGGAKNIQYF; CDR3 DNA: TGTGCCAGCAGCTTCGCTAGCGGGGGAGCCAAAAACATTCAGTACTTC
D gene: -; V gene: TRBV5-3; clone size: -; J gene: TRBJ2-6; CDR3 protein: CARSETNDCYSGANVLTF; CDR3 DNA: TGTGCCAGAAGCGAGACTAACGACTGCTACTCTGGGGCCAACGTCCTGACTTTC
D gene: -; V gene: TRBV19; clone size: -; J gene: TRBJ1-1; CDR3 protein: CASSEKQENTEAFF; CDR3 DNA: TGTGCCAGTAGCGAAAAACAGGAGAACACTGAAGCTTTCTTT
D gene: TRBD1; V gene: TRBV6-6; clone size: -; J gene: TRBJ2-5; CDR3 protein: CASSLGTGGRETQYF; CDR3 DNA: TGTGCCAGCAGTTTAGGGACAGGGGGGAGAGAGACCCAGTACTTC
D gene: -; V gene: TRBV13; clone size: -; J gene: TRBJ2-3; CDR3 protein: CASSPPGWGGTDTQYF; CDR3 DNA: TGTGCCAGCAGCCCCCCAGGGTGGGGAGGCACAGATACGCAGTATTTT
D gene: -; V gene: TRBV28; clone size: few; J gene: TRBJ1-1; CDR3 protein: CASSLDISRAFF; CDR3 DNA: TGTGCCAGCAGTTTGGACATATCCCGGGCTTTCTTT
D gene: -; V gene: TRBV18; clone size: -; J gene: TRBJ2-5; CDR3 protein: CASSPADLRGTQYF; CDR3 DNA: TGTGCCAGCTCACCTGCGGACCTCCGGGGGACCCAGTACTTC
D gene: -; V gene: TRBV9; clone size: -; J gene: TRBJ2-2; CDR3 protein: CASSPFVGNGELFF; CDR3 DNA: TGTGCCAGCAGCCCCTTTGTGGGAAACGGGGAGCTGTTTTTT
D gene: -; V gene: TRBV14; clone size: -; J gene: TRBJ2-2; CDR3 protein: CASSQVVSTGELFF; CDR3 DNA: TGTGCCAGCAGCCAAGTTGTTAGCACCGGGGAGCTGTTTTTT
D gene: TRBD2; V gene: TRBV24-1; clone size: -; J gene: TRBJ2-1; CDR3 protein: CATSDLLAGGYNEQFF; CDR3 DNA: TGTGCCACCAGTGACCTCCTAGCGGGGGGTTACAATGAGCAGTTCTTC
D gene: TRBD2; V gene: TRBV2; clone size: -; J gene: TRBJ2-1; CDR3 protein: CASKDSGGMVEQFF; CDR3 DNA: TGTGCCAGCAAGGATAGCGGGGGGATGGTTGAGCAGTTCTTC
D gene: -; V gene: TRBV19; clone size: few; J gene: TRBJ1-6; CDR3 protein: CASRGPRDSALHF; CDR3 DNA: TGTGCCAGTCGGGGTCCTCGGGATTCAGCCCTCCACTTT
D gene: -; V gene: TRBV2; clone size: -; J gene: TRBJ1-3; CDR3 protein: CASREQGLSGNTIYF; CDR3 DNA: TGTGCCAGCAGGGAACAGGGTTTATCTGGAAACACCATATATTTT
D gene: -; V gene: TRBV19; clone size: -; J gene: TRBJ2-7; CDR3 protein: CASSPQGYEQYF; CDR3 DNA: TGTGCCAGTAGCCCCCAGGGCTACGAGCAGTACTTC
D gene: -; V gene: TRBV30; clone size: -; J gene: TRBJ2-7; CDR3 protein: CAWSAQIYEQYF; CDR3 DNA: TGTGCCTGGAGTGCGCAGATTTACGAGCAGTACTTC
D gene: TRBD1; V gene: TRBV6-2/TRBV6-3; clone size: once; J gene: TRBJ1-6; CDR3 protein: CASSYSGGQLRPIYNSPLHF; CDR3 DNA: TGTGCCAGCAGTTACTCCGGGGGACAGCTTCGCCCCATCTATAATTCACCCCTCCACTTT
D gene: -; V gene: TRBV5-1; clone size: -; J gene: TRBJ1-2; CDR3 protein: CASSFIGTVNYGYTF; CDR3 DNA: TGCGCCAGCAGCTTCATTGGGACGGTCAACTATGGCTACACCTTC
D gene: TRBD1; V gene: TRBV18; clone size: -; J gene: TRBJ2-6; CDR3 protein: CASSPGTGLSGANVLTF; CDR3 DNA: TGTGCCAGCTCACCCGGGACAGGCCTCTCTGGGGCCAACGTCCTGACTTTC
D gene: -; V gene: TRBV7-3; clone size: -; J gene: TRBJ2-2; CDR3 protein: CASSLGGVPTGELFF; CDR3 DNA: TGTGCCAGCAGCCTGGGGGGAGTCCCCACCGGGGAGCTGTTTTTT
D gene: -; V gene: TRBV5-1; clone size: few; J gene: TRBJ2-3; CDR3 protein: CASSLVGTDTQYF; CDR3 DNA: TGCGCCAGCAGCTTGGTCGGCACAGATACGCAGTATTTT
D gene: -; V gene: TRBV11-1; clone size: few; J gene: TRBJ1-2; CDR3 protein: CASSPRGTTNYGYTF; CDR3 DNA: TGTGCCAGCAGCCCGCGGGGTACTACTAACTATGGCTACACCTTC
D gene: -; V gene: TRBV3-1/TRBV3-2; clone size: -; J gene: TRBJ1-1; CDR3 protein: CASSQEVGTEAFF; CDR3 DNA: TGTGCCAGCAGCCAAGAGGTGGGTACTGAAGCTTTCTTT
D gene: -; V gene: TRBV5-1; clone size: -; J gene: TRBJ2-3; CDR3 protein: CASSLRPPGGYTDTQYF; CDR3 DNA: TGCGCCAGCAGCTTGCGGCCCCCGGGTGGGTACACAGATACGCAGTATTTT
D gene: -; V gene: TRBV7-2; clone size: -; J gene: TRBJ2-1; CDR3 protein: CASSLAGTQGNEQFF; CDR3 DNA: TGTGCCAGCAGCTTAGCGGGGACTCAGGGCAATGAGCAGTTCTTC
D gene: -; V gene: TRBV27; clone size: -; J gene: TRBJ1-2; CDR3 protein: CAEDYTSKGRGYGYTF; CDR3 DNA: TGTGCTGAGGACTACACATCCAAGGGCCGAGGCTATGGCTACACCTTC
D gene: TRBD2; V gene: TRBV7-2; clone size: once; J gene: TRBJ2-2; CDR3 protein: CASSLFLAGATPGELFF; CDR3 DNA: TGTGCCAGCAGCCTATTCCTAGCGGGAGCCACCCCCGGGGAGCTGTTTTTT
D gene: TRBD1; V gene: TRBV10-1; clone size: -; J gene: TRBJ1-5; CDR3 protein: CASSDLLESLGQGARGGNQPQHF; CDR3 DNA: TGCGCCAGCAGTGATCTTTTAGAAAGCTTGGGACAGGGGGCAAGGGGGGGCAATCAGCCCCAGCATTTT
D gene: -; V gene: TRBV4-3; clone size: -; J gene: TRBJ2-1; CDR3 protein: CASSQDLRQGPLPNEQFF; CDR3 DNA: TGCGCCAGCAGCCAAGATCTCCGGCAGGGCCCCCTACCCAATGAGCAGTTCTTC
D gene: -; V gene: TRBV7-9; clone size: -; J gene: TRBJ1-2; CDR3 protein: CASSFTGTGPLRGYTF; CDR3 DNA: TGTGCCAGCAGCTTCACAGGGACCGGCCCCCTGAGAGGCTACACCTTC
D gene: -; V gene: TRBV6-6; clone size: -; J gene: TRBJ1-5; CDR3 protein: CASSRGSAGQSVNQPQHF; CDR3 DNA: TGTGCCAGCAGTCGGGGGAGTGCAGGACAGTCCGTGAATCAGCCCCAGCATTTT
D gene: TRBD2; V gene: TRBV10-3; clone size: -; J gene: TRBJ2-1; CDR3 protein: CAISRLAGGNYNEQFF; CDR3 DNA: TGTGCCATCAGTCGACTAGCGGGGGGGAACTACAATGAGCAGTTCTTC
D gene: -; V gene: TRBV4-1; clone size: -; J gene: TRBJ2-5; CDR3 protein: CASSQDWMRTQYF; CDR3 DNA: TGCGCCAGCAGCCAAGATTGGATGAGAACCCAGTACTTC
D gene: TRBD2; V gene: TRBV6-2/TRBV6-3; clone size: -; J gene: TRBJ2-5; CDR3 protein: CASSSRLAGGEETQYF; CDR3 DNA: TGTGCCAGCAGTAGCCGACTAGCGGGGGGCGAAGAGACCCAGTACTTC
D gene: -; V gene: TRBV12-3/TRBV12-4; clone size: -; J gene: TRBJ2-1; CDR3 protein: CASSDQNNNEQFF; CDR3 DNA: TGTGCCAGCAGCGACCAGAATAACAATGAGCAGTTCTTC
D gene: -; V gene: TRBV27; clone size: -; J gene: TRBJ1-1; CDR3 protein: CASSLRQGGTEAFF; CDR3 DNA: TGTGCCAGCAGTTTAAGGCAGGGAGGCACTGAAGCTTTCTTT
D gene: -; V gene: TRBV18; clone size: -; J gene: TRBJ2-3; CDR3 protein: CASSPSLHTDTQYF; CDR3 DNA: TGTGCCAGCTCACCAAGTCTGCACACAGATACGCAGTATTTT
D gene: -; V gene: TRBV6-2/TRBV6-3; clone size: -; J gene: TRBJ2-2; CDR3 protein: CASSYLAGWDTGELFF; CDR3 DNA: TGTGCCAGCAGTTACCTGGCAGGGTGGGACACCGGGGAGCTGTTTTTT
D gene: TRBD1; V gene: TRBV5-5; clone size: -; J gene: TRBJ1-1; CDR3 protein: CASSQGVNTEAFF; CDR3 DNA: TGTGCCAGCAGCCAGGGGGTTAACACTGAAGCTTTCTTT
D gene: TRBD1; V gene: TRBV28; clone size: few; J gene: TRBJ1-5; CDR3 protein: CASSFVGQGALSNQPQHF; CDR3 DNA: TGTGCCAGCAGTTTTGTGGGACAGGGGGCTCTTAGTAATCAGCCCCAGCATTTT
D gene: -; V gene: TRBV3-1/TRBV3-2; clone size: -; J gene: TRBJ2-3; CDR3 protein: CASGPTGTDTQYF; CDR3 DNA: TGTGCCAGCGGGCCGACGGGCACAGATACGCAGTATTTT
D gene: -; V gene: TRBV18; clone size: once; J gene: TRBJ1-6; CDR3 protein: CASSAEALSSYNSPLHF; CDR3 DNA: TGTGCCAGCTCAGCGGAGGCCCTGAGCTCCTATAATTCACCCCTCCACTTT
D gene: -; V gene: TRBV24-1; clone size: -; J gene: TRBJ2-1; CDR3 protein: CATSGAEDPHNEQFF; CDR3 DNA: TGTGCCACCAGTGGTGCAGAGGATCCTCACAATGAGCAGTTCTTC
D gene: -; V gene: TRBV12-3/TRBV12-4; clone size: -; J gene: TRBJ1-4; CDR3 protein: CASSLAIYEKLFF; CDR3 DNA: TGTGCCAGCAGTTTAGCCATTTATGAAAAACTGTTTTTT
D gene: -; V gene: TRBV6-6; clone size: once; J gene: TRBJ1-1; CDR3 protein: CASELAKNTEAFF; CDR3 DNA: TGTGCCAGCGAATTGGCGAAAAACACTGAAGCTTTCTTT
D gene: TRBD1; V gene: TRBV3-1/TRBV3-2; clone size: -; J gene: TRBJ1-2; CDR3 protein: CASSQTGTGIYGYTF; CDR3 DNA: TGTGCCAGCAGCCAAACCGGGACAGGGATATATGGCTACACCTTC